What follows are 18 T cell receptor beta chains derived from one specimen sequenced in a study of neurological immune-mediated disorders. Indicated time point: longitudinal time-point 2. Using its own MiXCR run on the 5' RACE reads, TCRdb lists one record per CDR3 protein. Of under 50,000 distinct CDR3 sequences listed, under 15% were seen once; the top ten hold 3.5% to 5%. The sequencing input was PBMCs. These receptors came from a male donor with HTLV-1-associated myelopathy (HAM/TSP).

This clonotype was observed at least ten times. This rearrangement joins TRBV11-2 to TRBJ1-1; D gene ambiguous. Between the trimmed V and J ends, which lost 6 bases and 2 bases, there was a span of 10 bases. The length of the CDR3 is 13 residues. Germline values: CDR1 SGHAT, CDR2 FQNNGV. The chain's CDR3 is CASSSRVNTEAFF. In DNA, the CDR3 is TGTGCCAGCAGTTCACGGGTAAACACTGAAGCTTTCTTT.

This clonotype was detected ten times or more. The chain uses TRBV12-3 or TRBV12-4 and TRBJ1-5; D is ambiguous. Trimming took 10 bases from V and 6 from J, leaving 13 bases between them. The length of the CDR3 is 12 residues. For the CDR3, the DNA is TGTGCCACATCCTTCTTGGGTCAGCCCCAGCATTTT. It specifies CATSFLGQPQHF.

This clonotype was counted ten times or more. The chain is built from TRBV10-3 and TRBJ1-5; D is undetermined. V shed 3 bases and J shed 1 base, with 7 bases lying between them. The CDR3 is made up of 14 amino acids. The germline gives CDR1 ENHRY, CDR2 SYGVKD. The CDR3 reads CAISERQSNQPQHF. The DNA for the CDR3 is TGTGCCATCAGTGAACGGCAGAGCAATCAGCCCCAGCATTTT.

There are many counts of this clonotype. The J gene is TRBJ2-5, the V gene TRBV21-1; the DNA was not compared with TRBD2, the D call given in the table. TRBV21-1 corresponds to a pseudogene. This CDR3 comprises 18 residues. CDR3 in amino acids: CASSKALERVIYPETQYF. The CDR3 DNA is TGTGCCAGCAGCAAAGCGCTCGAGCGGGTGATATATCCTGAGACCCAGTACTTC.

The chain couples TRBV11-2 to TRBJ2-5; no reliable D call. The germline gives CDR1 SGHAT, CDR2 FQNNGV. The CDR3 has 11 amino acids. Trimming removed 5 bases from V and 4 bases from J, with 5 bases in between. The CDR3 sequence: CASSMRETQYF. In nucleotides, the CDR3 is TGTGCCAGCAGCATGAGAGAGACCCAGTACTTC.

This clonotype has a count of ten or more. CDR3 residues: CASSYSNYYGYTF. CDR3 bases: TGTGCCAGCAGTTACTCGAACTACTATGGCTACACCTTC. This sequence joins TRBV6-5 and TRBJ1-2; D uncertain. Germline V CDR1 and CDR2: MNHEY, SVGAGI. The CDR3 runs 13 residues. V was shortened by 0 bases and J by 3 bases, with 5 bases between the two germline ends.

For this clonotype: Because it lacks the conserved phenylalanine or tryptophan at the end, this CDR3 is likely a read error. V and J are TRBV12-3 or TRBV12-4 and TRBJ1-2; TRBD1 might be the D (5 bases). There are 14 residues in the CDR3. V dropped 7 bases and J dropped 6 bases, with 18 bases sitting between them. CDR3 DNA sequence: TGTGCCAGCACTCGGCGGGGCGCTAGGAATGGCTACACCCTC. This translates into CASTRRGARNGYTL.

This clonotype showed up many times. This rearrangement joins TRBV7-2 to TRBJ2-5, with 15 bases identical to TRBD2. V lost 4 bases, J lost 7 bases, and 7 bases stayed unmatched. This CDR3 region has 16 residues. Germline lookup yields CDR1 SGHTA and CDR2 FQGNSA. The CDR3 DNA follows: TGTGCCAGCAGCTCCGTTGGACTAGCGGGGGGGGGGACCCAGTACTTC. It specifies CASSSVGLAGGGTQYF. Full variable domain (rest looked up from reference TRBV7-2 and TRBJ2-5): GAGVSQSPSNKVTEKGKDVELRCDPISGHTALYWYRQSLGQGLEFLIYFQGNSAPDKSGLPSDRFSAERTGGSVSTLTIQRTQQEDSAVYLCASSSVGLAGGGTQYFGPGTRLLVL.

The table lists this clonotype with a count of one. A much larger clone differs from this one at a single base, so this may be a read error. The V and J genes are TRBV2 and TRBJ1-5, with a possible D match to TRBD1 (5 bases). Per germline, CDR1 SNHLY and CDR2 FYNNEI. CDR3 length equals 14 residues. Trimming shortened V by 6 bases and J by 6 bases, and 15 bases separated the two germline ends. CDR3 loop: CASREGSARQPQHF. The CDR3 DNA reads TGTGCCAGCAGAGAGGGGTCCGCACGTCAGCCCCAGCATTTT.

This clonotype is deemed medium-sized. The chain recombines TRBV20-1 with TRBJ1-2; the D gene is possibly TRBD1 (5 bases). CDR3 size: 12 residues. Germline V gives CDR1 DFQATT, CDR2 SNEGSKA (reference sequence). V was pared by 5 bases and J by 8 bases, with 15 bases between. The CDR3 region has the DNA TGCAGTGCTCGGGCAGGGTTCGGGGGCTACACCTTC. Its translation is CSARAGFGGYTF.

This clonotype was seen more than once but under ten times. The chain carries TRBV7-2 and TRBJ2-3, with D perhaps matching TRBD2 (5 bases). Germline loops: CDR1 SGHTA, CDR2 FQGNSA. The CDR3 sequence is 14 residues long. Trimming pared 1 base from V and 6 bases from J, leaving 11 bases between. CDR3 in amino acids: CASSLGVGVDTQYF. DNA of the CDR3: TGTGCCAGCAGCTTAGGGGTCGGGGTGGATACGCAGTATTTT.

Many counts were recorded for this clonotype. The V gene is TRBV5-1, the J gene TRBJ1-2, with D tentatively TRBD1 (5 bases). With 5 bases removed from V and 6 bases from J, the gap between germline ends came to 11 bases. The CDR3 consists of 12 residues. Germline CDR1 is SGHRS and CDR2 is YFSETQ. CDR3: CASRGRVDGYTF. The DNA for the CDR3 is TGCGCCAGCAGGGGCAGGGTTGATGGCTACACCTTC. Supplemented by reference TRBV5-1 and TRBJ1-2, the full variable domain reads KAGVTQTPRYLIKTRGQQVTLSCSPISGHRSVSWYQQTPGQGLQFLFEYFSETQRNKGNFPGRFSGRQFSNSRSEMNVSTLELGDSALYLCASRGRVDGYTFGSGTRLTVV.

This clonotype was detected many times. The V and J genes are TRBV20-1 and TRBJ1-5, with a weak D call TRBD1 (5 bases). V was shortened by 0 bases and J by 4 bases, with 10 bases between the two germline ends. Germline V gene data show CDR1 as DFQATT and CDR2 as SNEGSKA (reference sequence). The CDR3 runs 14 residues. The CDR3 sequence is CSARDPGRNQPQHF. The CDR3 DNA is TGCAGTGCTAGAGATCCAGGGCGAAATCAGCCCCAGCATTTT.

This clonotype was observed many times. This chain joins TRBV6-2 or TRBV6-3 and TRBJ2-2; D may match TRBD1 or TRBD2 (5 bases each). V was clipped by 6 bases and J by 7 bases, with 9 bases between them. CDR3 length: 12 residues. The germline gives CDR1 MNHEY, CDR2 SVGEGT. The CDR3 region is CASSVGVGELFF. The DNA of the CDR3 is TGTGCCAGCAGCGTGGGGGTCGGGGAGCTGTTTTTT.

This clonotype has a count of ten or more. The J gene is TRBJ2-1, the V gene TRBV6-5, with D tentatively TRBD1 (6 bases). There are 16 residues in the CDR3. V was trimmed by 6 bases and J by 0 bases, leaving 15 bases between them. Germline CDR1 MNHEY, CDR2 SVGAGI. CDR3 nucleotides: TGTGCCAGCAGCACGGGACACCCGAGCTCCTACAATGAGCAGTTCTTC. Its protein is CASSTGHPSSYNEQFF.

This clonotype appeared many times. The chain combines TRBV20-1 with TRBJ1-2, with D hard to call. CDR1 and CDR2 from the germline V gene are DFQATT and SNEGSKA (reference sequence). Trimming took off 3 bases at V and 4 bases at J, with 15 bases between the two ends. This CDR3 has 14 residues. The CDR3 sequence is CSASRAGDPYGYTF. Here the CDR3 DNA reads TGCAGTGCTAGTAGGGCAGGTGACCCCTATGGCTACACCTTC.

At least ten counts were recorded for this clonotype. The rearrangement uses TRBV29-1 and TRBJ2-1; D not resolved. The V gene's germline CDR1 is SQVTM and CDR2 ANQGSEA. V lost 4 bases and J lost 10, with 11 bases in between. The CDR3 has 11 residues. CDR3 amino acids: CSVARLEEQFF. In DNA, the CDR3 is TGCAGCGTTGCCAGGCTAGAGGAGCAGTTCTTC.

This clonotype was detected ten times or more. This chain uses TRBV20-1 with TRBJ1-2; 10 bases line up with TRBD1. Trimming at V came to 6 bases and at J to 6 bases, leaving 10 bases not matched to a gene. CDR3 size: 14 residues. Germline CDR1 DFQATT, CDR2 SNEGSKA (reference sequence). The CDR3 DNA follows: TGCAGTGCCCTACCGACAGGGGGCGTAGATGGCTACACCTTC. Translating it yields CSALPTGGVDGYTF.